Only one count was recorded for the clone carrying this TCR beta chain. Different DNA sequences within this sample yield the same CDR3. This sample stems from a study of T cell changes during pregnancy in multiple sclerosis. The table came from immunoSEQ multiplex PCR; TCRdb's copy has only in-frame clones and leaves some out. The sample consists of approximately 60,000 clones, around 92% of them appearing once. Sequencing was performed on peripheral blood, taken in the first trimester of pregnancy. This sequence originates from a female donor with multiple sclerosis, enrolled in a pregnancy study.

In nucleotides, the CDR3 is TGCGCCAGCAGCTTGACTAGCGGAAGCTCCTACGAGCAGTACTTC. It specifies CASSLTSGSSYEQYF. The chain employs TRBV5-1 and TRBJ2-7; 8 nucleotides line up with TRBD2. The V gene's germline CDR1 is SGHRS and CDR2 YFSETQ. CDR3 size: 15 residues. V lost 1 base, J lost 0 bases, and 3 bases stayed unmatched. Full variable domain (outside the CDR3, taken from reference TRBV5-1 and TRBJ2-7): KAGVTQTPRYLIKTRGQQVTLSCSPISGHRSVSWYQQTPGQGLQFLFEYFSETQRNKGNFPGRFSGRQFSNSRSEMNVSTLELGDSALYLCASSLTSGSSYEQYFGPGTRLTVT.